One and the same sample provided the 12 T cell receptor beta chains below, sequenced in a study of blood T cell repertoires in COVID-19. The data were produced by immunoSEQ multiplex PCR, yet TCRdb's version contains in-frame clones alone and is incomplete. The data show roughly 150,000 clones, approximately 90% seen once. Sequences were obtained from peripheral blood. Every receptor here comes from a woman aged 70-85 years with COVID-19, enrolled during active disease.

The table lists this clone with a count of one. V and J are TRBV5-1 and TRBJ1-1, with D unclear. With 0 bases removed from V and 7 bases from J, the gap between germline ends came to 10 bases. Germline loops: CDR1 SGHRS, CDR2 YFSETQ. The CDR3 spans 13 residues. CDR3 nucleotides: TGCGCCAGCAGCTTGGAACGGGGTAATGAAGCTTTCTTT. Its protein is CASSLERGNEAFF.

The rearrangement links TRBV5-5 to TRBJ1-5; D is possibly TRBD1 (6 bases). The germline V and J ends were trimmed by 0 bases and 6 bases, with 10 bases remaining between them. Per the germline V gene, CDR1 is SGHKS and CDR2 is YYEKEE (reference sequence). The CDR3 runs 14 residues. In DNA form, the CDR3 reads TGTGCCAGCAGCTTGGGTACAGGGATTCAGCCCCAGCATTTT. Its protein is CASSLGTGIQPQHF.

The chain uses TRBV28 and TRBJ1-1; D gene unclear. The CDR3 has 11 amino acids. Germline lookup yields CDR1 MDHEN and CDR2 SYDVKM. Trimming took 5 bases from V and 1 from J, leaving 2 bases between them. The CDR3 region is CASSQNTEAFF. The CDR3 bases are TGTGCCAGCAGTCAGAACACTGAAGCTTTCTTT.

The chain couples TRBV18 to TRBJ2-3, with D maybe TRBD2 (5 bases). In germline, CDR1 is KGHSH, CDR2 LQKENI. The length of the CDR3 is 17 residues. V was trimmed by 0 bases and J by 9 bases, leaving 22 bases between them. In DNA, the CDR3 is TGTGCCAGCTCACCACCCGGCAGCGGACCCGGGGAAGGAACGCAGTATTTT. This translates into CASSPPGSGPGEGTQYF.

The V and J genes are TRBV11-2 and TRBJ1-1; 8 nucleotides line up with TRBD1. Germline V gives CDR1 SGHAT, CDR2 FQNNGV. V trimming: 0 bases; J trimming: 11 bases; junction bases outside the gene matches: 5. The CDR3 runs 13 residues. CDR3 bases: TGTGCCAGCAGCTTAGAGGCAGGGGGCGTGGCTTTCTTT. This codes for CASSLEAGGVAFF. Looking up the rest from reference TRBV11-2 and TRBJ1-1 gives the full variable domain: EAGVAQSPRYKIIEKRQSVAFWCNPISGHATLYWYQQILGQGPKLLIQFQNNGVVDDSQLPKDRFSAERLKGVDSTLKIQPAKLEDSAVYLCASSLEAGGVAFFGQGTRLTVV.

This rearrangement joins TRBV5-6 to TRBJ1-1; D is unresolved. The CDR3 is 16 amino acids. Deletions cut 1 base from V and 6 bases from J, with 19 bases between. In germline, CDR1 is SGHDT, CDR2 YYEEEE. CDR3 in amino acids: CASSLMGRGLFPEAFF. The CDR3 nucleotides are TGTGCCAGCAGCTTGATGGGGAGAGGGCTCTTTCCTGAAGCTTTCTTT.

V and J are TRBV2 and TRBJ1-6, with D unresolved. From germline, CDR1 is SNHLY and CDR2 FYNNEI. This CDR3 spans 12 amino acids. Trimming removed 6 bases from V and 10 bases from J, with 10 bases in between. CDR3 coding DNA: TGTGCCAGCAGGCGTGGTGAATCACCCCTCCACTTT. Its protein is CASRRGESPLHF.

The V and J genes are TRBV13 and TRBJ1-2; D ambiguous. Germline CDR1 PRHDT, CDR2 FYEKMQ (reference sequence). The CDR3 length is 14 residues. The V gene lost 3 bases and the J gene lost 0 bases, with 8 bases spanning the gap. CDR3 nucleotide sequence: TGTGCCAGCAGCTTGAGTCGGGCTAACTATGGCTACACCTTC. This sequence encodes CASSLSRANYGYTF. Variable domain in full (rest from reference TRBV13 and TRBJ1-2): AAGVIQSPRHLIKEKRETATLKCYPIPRHDTVYWYQQGPGQDPQFLISFYEKMQSDKGSIPDRFSAQQFSDYHSELNMSSLELGDSALYFCASSLSRANYGYTFGSGTRLTVV.

The chain carries TRBV18 and TRBJ2-5; TRBD1 matches at 9 bases. The CDR3 spans 17 residues. The junction had 12 bases not matched to a gene; V was cut back by 0 bases and J by 7 bases. Germline V lookup: CDR1 KGHSH, CDR2 LQKENI. The CDR3 loop is CASSPPSGQGPPGTQYF. The CDR3 DNA sequence: TGTGCCAGCTCACCACCTTCCGGACAGGGGCCCCCAGGGACCCAGTACTTC.

The chain uses TRBV9 and TRBJ2-3, with 10 bases that match TRBD2. Germline V gene lookup returns CDR1 SGDLS and CDR2 YYNGEE. The trim removed 0 bases at V and 7 bases at J, leaving 5 bases unmatched. The CDR3 totals 15 residues. In nucleotides, the CDR3 is TGTGCCAGCAGCGTAGACGGGACTAGCGTAAATACGCAGTATTTT. Its translation: CASSVDGTSVNTQYF.

There are a few counts of this clone. This rearrangement joins TRBV2 to TRBJ1-5; no definite D call. V was shortened by 2 bases and J by 0 bases, with 8 bases between the two germline ends. Germline loops: CDR1 SNHLY, CDR2 FYNNEI. CDR3 length: 15 residues. CDR3 sequence: CASSEIYSSNQPQHF. CDR3 DNA sequence: TGTGCCAGCAGTGAAATTTATAGTAGCAATCAGCCCCAGCATTTT. Based on the CDR3 plus reference TRBV2 and TRBJ1-5, the full variable domain is EPEVTQTPSHQVTQMGQEVILRCVPISNHLYFYWYRQILGQKVEFLVSFYNNEISEKSEIFDDQFSVERPDGSNFTLKIRSTKLEDSAMYFCASSEIYSSNQPQHFGDGTRLSIL.

The J gene is TRBJ2-6, the V gene TRBV27, with a weak D call TRBD1 (5 bases). CDR1 is MNHEY, CDR2 SMNVEV, per germline (reference sequence). V was clipped by 2 bases and J by 0 bases, with 5 bases between them. The CDR3 consists of 15 residues. CDR3 DNA: TGTGCCAGCAGTTTACAGGGCTCTGGGGCCAACGTCCTGACTTTC. This translates into CASSLQGSGANVLTF.